A selection of T cell receptor beta chains follows, all from one sample in a study of blood T cell repertoires in COVID-19. The repertoire was sequenced with immunoSEQ multiplex PCR; TCRdb's copy has only in-frame clones and lacks some. This sample has 120,000 to 150,000 clones, with 70% to 90% found just once. The sequenced sample was peripheral blood. The origin of the receptors is a human donor in a cohort sampled during active COVID-19. CDR3s include the opening cysteine and the closing phenylalanine or tryptophan. A D gene is named only where the DNA matches it firmly.

CDR3 length	V gene	D gene	J gene	CDR3 DNA	CDR3 protein
15	TRBV19	-	TRBJ2-1	TGTGCCAGTAGTATTTACACCAGCTCCTACAATGAGCAGTTCTTC	CASSIYTSSYNEQFF
13	TRBV6-4	TRBD1	TRBJ1-6	TGTGCCAGCAGTTCAGACAGGGATTCACCCCTCCACTTT	CASSSDRDSPLHF
16	TRBV5-6	TRBD1	TRBJ2-6	TGTGCCAGCAGCCGCAGGGGGCTGGCCGGGGCCAACGTCCTGACTTTC	CASSRRGLAGANVLTF
17	TRBV7-8	-	TRBJ2-1	TGTGCCAGCAGCCGAAATCACGGGACTCGGACCTACAATGAGCAGTTCTTC	CASSRNHGTRTYNEQFF
17	TRBV6-1	-	TRBJ1-2	TGTGCCAGCAGTGAAAGCGGGTGGGGACGGGGTAACTATGGCTACACCTTC	CASSESGWGRGNYGYTF
12	TRBV10-1	-	TRBJ2-7	TGCGCCAGCAGCGGCGTCGCGGGCGAGCAGTACTTC	CASSGVAGEQYF
14	TRBV7-3	TRBD2	TRBJ2-5	TGTGCCAGCAGCTTAAACCCTAGCGGGAGGACCCAGTACTTC	CASSLNPSGRTQYF
15	TRBV6-5	TRBD1	TRBJ1-4	TGTGCCAGCAGCCGGGACAGGGGTGGGAATGAAAAACTGTTTTTT	CASSRDRGGNEKLFF
16	TRBV4-2	-	TRBJ1-2	TGTGCCAGCAGCCTCCATCAGCGGGATTCGAACTATGGCTACACCTTC	CASSLHQRDSNYGYTF
15	TRBV7-9	TRBD1	TRBJ2-2	TGTGCCAGCAGGCCGGGACAGGGCGGAACCGGGGAGCTGTTTTTT	CASRPGQGGTGELFF
17	TRBV1	-	TRBJ1-5	TGCACCAGCAGCCAAGATCGAGGCAGCCACCCTAATCAGCCCCAGCATTTT	CTSSQDRGSHPNQPQHF
14	TRBV28	TRBD1	TRBJ1-2	TGTGCCAGCAGGAGACGACAGGGAGGTTATGGCTACACCTTC	CASRRRQGGYGYTF
12	TRBV19	-	TRBJ2-5	TGTGCCAGTAGTATGCAGCAAGAGACCCAGTACTTC	CASSMQQETQYF
14	TRBV2	-	TRBJ2-7	TGTGCCAGCAGGACGGGCGGGGAAAGGTACGAGCAGTACTTC	CASRTGGERYEQYF